Below, 24 T cell receptor beta chains from the same sample are listed, as sequenced in a study of T cells in Graves' hyperthyroidism and ophthalmopathy. There were TCR beta CDR3 regions amplified from RNA transcripts. HTBI primers drove first-round RT-PCR of the TCR CDR3. TCRdb called the multiplex PCR reads again in MiXCR, with one record for every CDR3 protein. This sample has 500,000 to 750,000 distinct CDR3 sequences, with 35% to 55% found just once. Sequences were obtained from peripheral blood or thyroid tissue (not recorded which). The receptors come from a woman aged 18-29 years with Graves' hyperthyroidism.

This clonotype was counted only a few times. This rearrangement joins TRBV4-2 to TRBJ2-5; 9 bases are shared with TRBD2. The CDR3 extends over 19 amino acids. J was trimmed by 2 bases and V by 4 bases; bases with no gene match: 17. The germline V gene encodes CDR1 LGHNA and CDR2 YNFKEQ. CDR3 residues: CASSPSDRLASGVQETQYF. The CDR3 nucleotides read TGTGCCAGCAGCCCGAGCGACCGGCTGGCTAGCGGGGTACAAGAGACCCAGTACTTC.

This CDR3 reads CASSWGGGSTEAFF. In DNA, the CDR3 is TGCGCCAGCAGCTGGGGCGGGGGGAGCACTGAAGCTTTCTTT. The rearrangement joins TRBV5-1 to TRBJ1-1; the D gene is possibly TRBD1 (5 bases). CDR1 and CDR2 (germline): SGHRS, YFSETQ. The CDR3 runs to 14 residues. V lost 3 bases to trimming and J lost 4 bases, with 13 bases between them. Filled out from reference TRBV5-1 and TRBJ1-1, the complete variable domain reads KAGVTQTPRYLIKTRGQQVTLSCSPISGHRSVSWYQQTPGQGLQFLFEYFSETQRNKGNFPGRFSGRQFSNSRSEMNVSTLELGDSALYLCASSWGGGSTEAFFGQGTRLTVV.

Regarding this clonotype: A much larger clone lies one base from this, so it may be a read error. V is TRBV9 and J is TRBJ1-5; D may be TRBD1 (5 bases). Germline values: CDR1 SGDLS, CDR2 YYNGEE. The CDR3 runs 16 residues. CDR3 DNA sequence: TGTGCCAGCAGCGCCGACGGGGGACCGAGCAAACAGCCCCAGCATTTT. Translated: CASSADGGPSKQPQHF.

This sequence joins TRBV7-2 and TRBJ2-7, with TRBD2 identical over 9 bases. The CDR3 is 18 residues long. CDR1 and CDR2 (germline): SGHTA, FQGNSA. J lost 0 bases, V lost 5 bases, and 14 bases had no gene match. Written as DNA, the CDR3 is TGTGCCAGCAGCCCCCCGGAGCGGGAGGCCGCTAGCTCCTACGAGCAGTACTTC. Amino acid sequence: CASSPPEREAASSYEQYF.

This sequence joins TRBV20-1 and TRBJ1-2; D is ambiguous. V lost 4 bases and J 8 bases, leaving 8 bases between the germline ends. CDR1 is DFQATT and CDR2 is SNEGSKA in the germline V gene (reference sequence). The CDR3 is 10 amino acids. The CDR3 region has the DNA TGCAGTGCTATGGGAGGGGGCTACACCTTC. This sequence encodes CSAMGGGYTF.

This clonotype was seen many times. This chain joins TRBV3-1 and TRBJ2-7, with 12 bases that match TRBD2. This CDR3 contains 16 residues. Looked up from germline, CDR1 is LGHDT and CDR2 is YNNKEL (reference sequence). V lost 0 bases, J lost 5 bases, and 5 bases stayed unmatched. The CDR3 region has the DNA TGTGCCAGCAGCCAAGATCCTAGCGGGAGGGCACACGAGCAGTACTTC. The encoded protein is CASSQDPSGRAHEQYF.

This clonotype was counted ten times or more. The J gene is TRBJ2-7, the V gene TRBV5-4; 8 bases agree with TRBD2. CDR1 and CDR2 (germline): SGHNT, YYREEE (reference sequence). V shed 4 bases, J shed 1 base, and the junction held 7 bases outside the gene matches. The CDR3 length is 15 residues. In DNA, the CDR3 is TGTGCCAGCAGCATTTCTAGCGGGCCATCCTACGAGCAGTACTTC. Protein sequence: CASSISSGPSYEQYF.

The gene calls are TRBV7-2 and TRBJ1-5; D is perhaps TRBD1 (5 bases). Germline CDR1 reads SGHTA; CDR2 reads FQGNSA. The CDR3 length is 17 residues. The V and J ends lost 1 base and 5 bases respectively, with 18 bases between them. CDR3 nucleotides: TGTGCCAGCAGCTTAGGCCGGGACCCCCGAAGGGATCAGCCCCAGCATTTT. This gives the protein CASSLGRDPRRDQPQHF.

This sequence joins TRBV10-3 and TRBJ2-7; D perhaps matches TRBD1 (5 bases). The germline V gene has CDR1 ENHRY and CDR2 SYGVKD. Trimming pared 10 bases from V and 0 bases from J, leaving 10 bases between. This CDR3 region has 12 residues. The CDR3 spells CATHQGSYEQYF. The CDR3 nucleotides read TGTGCCACACACCAGGGCTCCTACGAGCAGTACTTC.

This clonotype has only a few counts. This chain links TRBV29-1 with TRBJ2-5, with D possibly called TRBD1 or TRBD2 (5 bases each). V was cut by 8 bases and J by 1 base, with 11 bases left in between. This CDR3 contains 12 residues. In germline, CDR1 is SQVTM, CDR2 ANQGSEA. CDR3 residues: CSLPGTQETQYF. The CDR3 nucleotides read TGCAGCCTCCCGGGGACCCAAGAGACCCAGTACTTC.

This clonotype was found many times. V usage is TRBV6-5 and J usage is TRBJ2-7; D assignment may be TRBD1 or TRBD2 (6 bases each). The ends were cut back, 5 bases at V and 4 bases at J, with 18 bases in the middle. This CDR3 has 15 residues. Germline V gene lookup returns CDR1 MNHEY and CDR2 SVGAGI. As DNA, the CDR3 is TGTGCCAGCAGTCCGGGACGGGGGCTAGGTTACGAGCAGTACTTC. This translates into CASSPGRGLGYEQYF.

The rearrangement links TRBV7-3 to TRBJ1-5, with TRBD1 identical over 7 bases. The CDR3 runs to 16 residues. V lost 5 bases, J lost 6 bases, and 13 bases stayed unmatched. Germline CDR1 and CDR2: SGHTA and FQGTGA. The CDR3 reads CASSRKGALPIQPQHF. For the CDR3, the DNA is TGTGCCAGCAGCCGGAAGGGGGCGCTTCCCATTCAGCCCCAGCATTTT.

The CDR3 here is CASSGGTGTFYEQYF. Here the CDR3 DNA reads TGTGCCAGCAGCGGGGGGACAGGAACTTTCTACGAGCAGTACTTC. The chain carries TRBV11-2 and TRBJ2-7; 8 bases match TRBD1. V trimming: 5 bases; J trimming: 3 bases; junction bases outside the gene matches: 9. The germline gives CDR1 SGHAT, CDR2 FQNNGV. The CDR3 loop spans 15 amino acids.

The chain is built from TRBV20-1 and TRBJ1-1; D is perhaps TRBD1 (5 bases). The germline V gene has CDR1 DFQATT and CDR2 SNEGSKA (reference sequence). The CDR3 covers 13 residues. V lost 0 bases to trimming and J lost 1 base, with 6 bases between them. CDR3 nucleotides: TGCAGTGCTAGAGAGGGGACGAACACTGAAGCTTTCTTT. It specifies CSAREGTNTEAFF.

As to this clonotype: A junction boundary mismatches the germline segment, possibly from a read error. The V call is TRBV10-3, the J call TRBJ2-1; D unclear. CDR3 length: 12 amino acids. Per the germline V gene, CDR1 is ENHRY and CDR2 is SYGVKD. CDR3 nucleotide sequence: TGTGCCATCAGTGACGAGTTTAATGGGCAGTTCTTC. Translating gives CAISDEFNGQFF.

This clonotype was counted many times. The chain employs TRBV20-1 and TRBJ2-3; unclear D gene. The CDR3 extends over 9 amino acids. Per germline, CDR1 DFQATT and CDR2 SNEGSKA (reference sequence). The CDR3 here is CAVRDTQYF. CDR3 nucleotide sequence: TGCGCCGTAAGAGATACGCAGTATTTT.

The chain combines TRBV7-9 with TRBJ2-5; the D gene is possibly TRBD2 (6 bases). CDR3 length equals 11 residues. Trimming removed 6 bases from V and 7 bases from J, with 9 bases in between. In germline, CDR1 is SEHNR, CDR2 FQNEAQ (reference sequence). DNA of the CDR3: TGTGCCAGCAGGTTCGGGGGGACCCAGTACTTC. This sequence encodes CASRFGGTQYF. Full variable domain (rest looked up from reference TRBV7-9 and TRBJ2-5): DTGVSQNPRHKITKRGQNVTFRCDPISEHNRLYWYRQTLGQGPEFLTYFQNEAQLEKSRLLSDRFSAERPKGSFSTLEIQRTEQGDSAMYLCASRFGGTQYFGPGTRLLVL.

The table lists this clonotype with many counts. The chain has TRBV6-5 and TRBJ2-7; D gene unclear. V shed 0 bases and J shed 11 bases, with 8 bases lying between them. Germline V CDR1 and CDR2: MNHEY, SVGAGI. The length of the CDR3 is 11 residues. The CDR3 DNA reads TGTGCCAGCAGTTACTCAGGACGGAAGTACTTC. Encoded protein: CASSYSGRKYF.

This chain joins TRBV7-9 and TRBJ2-7; 9 bases match TRBD2. Germline V CDR1 and CDR2: SEHNR, FQNEAQ (reference sequence). Unmatched junction bases numbered 15, after V lost 5 bases and J lost 7 bases. The CDR3 extends over 16 amino acids. The CDR3: CASSETIAGVGNEQYF. As DNA, the CDR3 is TGTGCCAGCAGCGAAACGATAGCGGGAGTGGGGAATGAGCAGTACTTC.

Of note for this clonotype: A read error may produce the germline difference seen at one junction end. V gene TRBV7-9 combines with J gene TRBJ1-5; D gene uncertain. The germline V gene has CDR1 SEHNR and CDR2 FQNEAQ (reference sequence). This CDR3 region has 17 residues. CDR3 amino acids: CASSSKGLAGGNEPQHF. The CDR3 nucleotides read TGTGCCAGCAGCTCCAAAGGACTAGCGGGAGGCAATGAGCCCCAGCATTTT.

Worth noting for this clonotype: The junction does not match germline at one end; this may be a read error. The V gene is TRBV29-1, the J gene TRBJ1-1, with 9 bases identical to TRBD1. This CDR3 has 13 amino acids. The germline gives CDR1 SQVTM, CDR2 ANQGSEA. The CDR3 protein is CSVEGQGITGAFF. CDR3 bases: TGCAGCGTTGAGGGACAGGGAATCACTGGAGCTTTCTTT.

The chain joins TRBV29-1 to TRBJ1-2; a weak D match, TRBD1 (6 bases). This CDR3 has 11 amino acids. Trimming stripped 4 bases from V and 8 bases from J, with 11 bases between. Germline CDR1 and CDR2: SQVTM and ANQGSEA. CDR3 in DNA: TGCAGCGTTGGGGGGCGCAACGGCTACACCTTC. It codes for CSVGGRNGYTF.

This sequence joins TRBV5-8 and TRBJ2-7; 9 bases agree with TRBD2. CDR1 SGHTS and CDR2 YDEGEE come from the germline V gene. The CDR3 runs to 17 residues. V dropped 4 bases and J dropped 0; count of bases not matched to a gene: 11. The CDR3 spells CASSPYRLAASSYEQYF. DNA for the CDR3: TGTGCCAGCAGCCCCTACCGACTAGCGGCTAGCTCCTACGAGCAGTACTTC.

This clonotype was detected a few times. The J gene is TRBJ2-7, the V gene TRBV12-3 or TRBV12-4; 9 nucleotides agree with TRBD2. J was trimmed by 0 bases and V by 6 bases; bases with no gene match: 18. There are 19 residues in the CDR3. CDR3 sequence: CASSQDWGSRLADSYEQYF. Written as DNA, the CDR3 is TGTGCCAGCAGCCAAGATTGGGGCAGTCGACTAGCGGACTCCTACGAGCAGTACTTC.